This T cell receptor beta chain stems from a study of blood T cell repertoires in COVID-19. About the study: From T cells, B-cell-depleted T cells, or PBMCs came the material, which was cDNA or gDNA.

The protocol was immunoSEQ multiplex PCR, while the TCRdb copy is restricted to in-frame clones and leaves out a portion. This sample carries about 280,000 clones, roughly 89% of them seen once, and the ten largest clones take about 5.7%. In germline, CDR1 is SNHLY, CDR2 FYNNEI. The germline V and J ends were trimmed by 11 bases and 8 bases, with 15 bases remaining between them. CDR3 length equals 12 residues. The sequenced sample was PBMCs or T cells enriched from blood (not recorded which). This rearrangement joins TRBV2 to TRBJ1-4; no clear D gene. The sequence was obtained from a woman in her forties who had recovered from COVID-19. For the CDR3, the DNA is TGTGCCTCCAGAAGGACGGGGGAAAAACTGTTTTTT. Translation: CASRRTGEKLFF.